This record looks at one T cell receptor beta chain sequence and its context. Its antigen is as yet unknown. CDR1 and CDR2 (germline): SNHLY, FYNNEI. Trimming took off 9 bases at V and 2 bases at J, with 17 bases between the two ends. The CDR3 loop spans 14 amino acids. This specimen belongs to a study of cytomegalovirus exposure and HLA in healthy donors. Study conclusions and caveats: In a later analysis, at a false discovery rate of 0.05, roughly 18,000 TCR beta sequences were associated with HLA alleles.

Amplification used 60 Vbeta primers and 13 Jbeta primers. Method: immunoSEQ multiplex PCR; TCRdb's copy keeps in-frame clones and lacks some. The sample has about 140,000 clones; roughly 79% are singletons. The TCR comes from a woman in her 40s in good health and CMV-seronegative. The J gene is TRBJ2-7, the V gene TRBV2, with D possibly matching TRBD1 (6 bases). Sequenced input: PBMCs. For the CDR3, the DNA is TGTGCCAGAAGGACAGAGCAGATTACCTACGAGCAGTACTTC. It specifies CARRTEQITYEQYF.